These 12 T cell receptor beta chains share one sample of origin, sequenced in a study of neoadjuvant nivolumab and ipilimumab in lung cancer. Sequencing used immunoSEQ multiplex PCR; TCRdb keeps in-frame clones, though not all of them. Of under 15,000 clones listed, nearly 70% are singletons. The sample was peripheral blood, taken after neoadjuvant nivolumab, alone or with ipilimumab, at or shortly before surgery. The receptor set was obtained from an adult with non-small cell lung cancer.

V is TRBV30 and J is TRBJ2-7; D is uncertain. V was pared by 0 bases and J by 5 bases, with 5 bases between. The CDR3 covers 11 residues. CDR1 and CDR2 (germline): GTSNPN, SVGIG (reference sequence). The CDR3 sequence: CAWSVQDEQYF. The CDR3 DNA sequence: TGTGCCTGGAGTGTACAAGACGAGCAGTACTTC.

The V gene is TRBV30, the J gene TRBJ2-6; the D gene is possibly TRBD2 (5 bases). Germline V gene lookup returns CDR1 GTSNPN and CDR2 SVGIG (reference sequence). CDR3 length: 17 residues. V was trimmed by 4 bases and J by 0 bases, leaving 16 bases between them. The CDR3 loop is CAWNRGGSRSGANVLTF. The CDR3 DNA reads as TGTGCCTGGAATCGCGGCGGGTCGCGCTCTGGGGCCAACGTCCTGACTTTC.

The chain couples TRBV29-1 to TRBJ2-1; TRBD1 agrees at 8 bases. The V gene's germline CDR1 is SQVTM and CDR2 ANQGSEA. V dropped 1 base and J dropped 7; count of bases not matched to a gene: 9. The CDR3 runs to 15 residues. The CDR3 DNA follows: TGCAGCGTTGAAGGTTCCCAGGGGGCTTGGAATGAGCAGTTCTTC. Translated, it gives CSVEGSQGAWNEQFF.

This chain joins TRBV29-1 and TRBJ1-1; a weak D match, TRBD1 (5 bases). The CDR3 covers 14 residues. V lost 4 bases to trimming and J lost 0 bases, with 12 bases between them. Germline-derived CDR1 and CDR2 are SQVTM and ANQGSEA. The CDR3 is CSVVGGVMNTEAFF. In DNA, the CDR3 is TGCAGCGTTGTGGGGGGGGTTATGAACACTGAAGCTTTCTTT. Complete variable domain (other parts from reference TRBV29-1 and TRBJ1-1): SAVISQKPSRDICQRGTSLTIQCQVDSQVTMMFWYRQQPGQSLTLIATANQGSEATYESGFVIDKFPISRPNLTFSTLTVSNMSPEDSSIYLCSVVGGVMNTEAFFGQGTRLTVV.

CDR3 amino acids: CASSYKGLNNLDEQFF. Here the CDR3 DNA reads TGCGCCAGCAGCTACAAGGGACTAAACAATTTGGATGAGCAGTTCTTC. The V and J genes are TRBV5-1 and TRBJ2-1; 7 nucleotides line up with TRBD2. CDR1 and CDR2 from the germline V gene are SGHRS and YFSETQ. The CDR3 is 16 residues long. Trimming took 3 bases from V and 8 from J; bases not matched to a gene: 14.

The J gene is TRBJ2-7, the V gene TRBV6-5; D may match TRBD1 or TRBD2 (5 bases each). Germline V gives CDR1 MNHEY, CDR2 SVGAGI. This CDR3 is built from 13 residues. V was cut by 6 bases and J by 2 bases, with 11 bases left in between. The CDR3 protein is CASSGARTYEQYF. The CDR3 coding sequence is TGTGCCAGCAGCGGGGCCCGGACCTACGAGCAGTACTTC.

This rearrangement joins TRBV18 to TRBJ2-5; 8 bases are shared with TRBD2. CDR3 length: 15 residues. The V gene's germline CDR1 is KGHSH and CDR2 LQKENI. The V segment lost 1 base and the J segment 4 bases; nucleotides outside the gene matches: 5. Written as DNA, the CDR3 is TGTGCCAGCTCACCACTAGCGGGACCGGGAGAGACCCAGTACTTC. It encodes CASSPLAGPGETQYF. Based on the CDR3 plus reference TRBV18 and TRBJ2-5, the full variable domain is NAGVMQNPRHLVRRRGQEARLRCSPMKGHSHVYWYRQLPEEGLKFMVYLQKENIIDESGMPKERFSAEFPKEGPSILRIQQVVRGDSAAYFCASSPLAGPGETQYFGPGTRLLVL.

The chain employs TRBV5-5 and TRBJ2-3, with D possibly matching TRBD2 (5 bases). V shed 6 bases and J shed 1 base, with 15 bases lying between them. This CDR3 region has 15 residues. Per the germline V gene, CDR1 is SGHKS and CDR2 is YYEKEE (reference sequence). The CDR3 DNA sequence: TGTGCCAGCACCCCAACTAGGCGGCGCACAGATACGCAGTATTTT. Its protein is CASTPTRRRTDTQYF.

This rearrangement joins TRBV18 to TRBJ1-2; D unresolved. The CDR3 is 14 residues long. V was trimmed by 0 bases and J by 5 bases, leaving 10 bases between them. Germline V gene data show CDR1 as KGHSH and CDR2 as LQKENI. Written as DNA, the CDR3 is TGTGCCAGCTCACCACCGGTCCTACAGTATGGCTACACCTTC. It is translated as CASSPPVLQYGYTF.

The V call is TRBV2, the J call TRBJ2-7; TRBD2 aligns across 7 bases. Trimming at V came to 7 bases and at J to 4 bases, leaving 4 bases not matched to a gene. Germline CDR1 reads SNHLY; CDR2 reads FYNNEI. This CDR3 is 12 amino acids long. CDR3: CASTRLAYEQYF. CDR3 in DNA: TGTGCCAGCACCCGACTAGCTTACGAGCAGTACTTC.

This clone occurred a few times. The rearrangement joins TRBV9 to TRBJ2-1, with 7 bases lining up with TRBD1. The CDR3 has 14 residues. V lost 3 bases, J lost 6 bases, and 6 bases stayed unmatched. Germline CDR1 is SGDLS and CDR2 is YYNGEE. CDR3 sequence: CASSGTGHPNEQFF. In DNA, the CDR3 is TGTGCCAGCAGCGGGACAGGCCACCCCAATGAGCAGTTCTTC.

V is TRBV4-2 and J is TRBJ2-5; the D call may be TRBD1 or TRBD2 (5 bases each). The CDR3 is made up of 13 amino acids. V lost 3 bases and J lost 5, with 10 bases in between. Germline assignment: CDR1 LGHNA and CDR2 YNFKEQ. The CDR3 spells CASSHSGTETQYF. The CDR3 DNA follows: TGTGCCAGCAGCCACTCAGGGACGGAGACCCAGTACTTC.